This T cell receptor (beta chain) appears in the sequencing data of a study of CD8 T cells in ankylosing spondylitis. MiXCR, applied by TCRdb to the 5' RACE reads, yields one record per CDR3 protein. The sample gives some 92,000 distinct CDR3 sequences, around 27% of which show up once; over 50% is in the top ten. As for this clonotype: Its specificity is unknown.

Germline CDR1 and CDR2: DFQATT and SNEGSKA (reference sequence). This CDR3 has 14 amino acids. V trimming: 5 bases; J trimming: 8 bases; junction bases outside the gene matches: 12. Whole-study findings and limits: It appeared that ankylosing spondylitis blood was characterized by a TCR beta motif of several highly homologous variants.

The TCR sequence derives from a male donor with ankylosing spondylitis or in good health (not recorded which). This chain links TRBV20-1 with TRBJ1-2; 9 nucleotides align to TRBD1. Sequencing was done on a sample of blood, either unsorted or a sorted T cell fraction (not recorded which). CDR3 coding DNA: TGCAGTGCTTCACTCACCGGGACAGGGCCCGGCTACACCTTC. It yields the protein CSASLTGTGPGYTF.